This TCR beta chain was sequenced in a study of T-cell reconstitution after alpha-beta-depleted transplantation in children. The TCRbeta library was prepared with unique molecular identifiers. TCRdb analysed the PCR reads with MiXCR anew, one entry per CDR3 protein. The sample includes some 250,000 distinct CDR3 sequences, 9.5% to 15% of them seen just once. This clonotype was counted many times. Germline V gene lookup returns CDR1 MNHEY and CDR2 SMNVEV (reference sequence). The CDR3 runs 12 residues. The germline V and J ends were trimmed by 11 bases and 2 bases, with 11 bases remaining between them.

The clonotype was recovered from a human donor who donated a stem cell graft to a child with acute lymphoblastic leukemia. Sequenced here: PBMCs from the stem cell graft donor, sampled from the stem cell graft. This chain uses TRBV27 with TRBJ2-3, with unresolved D. The CDR3 is CACSRATDTQYF. CDR3 DNA: TGTGCCTGTTCTCGGGCCACAGATACGCAGTATTTT.